This entry describes one TCR beta chain. This clone turned up a few times. It lacks a known antigen. No per-base quality is available; no much larger clone lies one base away. This sample stems from a study of blood T cell repertoires in COVID-19 (dated by TCRdb to 2018 to 2021). Notes on the research overall: Samples from collaborators originated in the United States, Italy and Spain and spanned both the acute and convalescent phases of COVID-19. The material from the prospective study consisted of cDNA or gDNA derived from T cells, B-cell-depleted T cells, or PBMCs. Subjects who had been exposed to COVID-19, were actively infected with it, or had recovered from it provided the deeply sampled blood TCRbeta repertoires that made up the dataset. A freely available public database, intended as a resource for researchers studying the immune response to SARS-CoV-2, is where the repertoires were released. The samples were drawn from two sources: the first 160 participants of the ongoing ImmuneRACE study, and fewer than 1,500 subjects contributed by 6 global collaborators. Nearly every sample came with metadata listing a de-identified subject ID, COVID-19 status, age in years and sex. HLA class I and class II types, where available, came from metadata supplied by the sample provider rather than from assay-based typing.

Whole blood was collected in K2EDTA tubes by collaborating institutions according to the institutions' own protocols. For TCRbeta analysis, collaborators shipped samples as frozen whole blood, isolated PBMCs, or DNA extracted from either of those sample types. Here is what the overall study found, with its caveats: The amount of clinical and demographic metadata varied by source and participant and was provided uncurated.

TCRbeta CDR3 regions were amplified from genomic DNA by means of the immunoSEQ Assay, a bias-controlled multiplex PCR. Per the authors' processing: Within the assay, amplification of reference gene primers was used to estimate how many nucleated cells each sample contained. To quantify the absolute abundance of each unique TCRbeta CDR3 rearrangement, sequence reads were collapsed and filtered. For each sample, productive Simpson clonality was calculated as the square root of Simpson's diversity index over productive rearrangements. TCRdb holds this immuneACCESS table with in-frame rearrangements only. Some clones are missing; in checked studies, unresolved V genes explain under half, and the rest has no known cause. V and J calls and clone size are copied from that table; D and trimming were computed from the DNA. In all, the sample holds more than 95,000 clones, and around 84% of those were seen once. The ten largest clones represent less than 20% of the sample.

The CDR1 and CDR2 encoded by the germline V gene are SGHTS and YDEGEE. The CDR3 runs 13 residues from the cysteine to the phenylalanine. CDR3 DNA only is kept here, 39 bases in frame from base 1. V is pared back by 0 bases and J by 6 bases, with 7 bases lying between the germline termini. The receptor was isolated from an elderly woman with acute or convalescent COVID-19. Sequences were obtained from peripheral blood. Recombination joined TRBV5-8 with TRBJ1-5, with no confidently assigned D gene. The nucleotide sequence reads TGTGCCAGCAGCTTGGGGTCAGGTCAGCCCCAGCATTTT. The encoded protein is CASSLGSGQPQHF.